This T cell receptor beta chain was sequenced in a study of radiation and T cells in renal cell carcinoma. Indicated treatment: treatment-naive control, cytoreductive nephrectomy. Control samples are tumors resected by cytoreductive nephrectomy without prior radiation. Looked up from germline, CDR1 is SGHTA and CDR2 is FQGNSA. Between the trimmed V and J ends, which lost 1 base and 7 bases, there was a span of 8 bases. This CDR3 spans 14 amino acids. Of note for this clone: Its antigen is as yet unknown.

Libraries were prepared by immunoSEQ multiplex PCR; TCRdb keeps only in-frame clonotypes and omits some of them. The table has some 7,900 clones, roughly two thirds seen once. Study-level findings and limits: Intratumoral heterogeneity was not captured in these roughly 0.98 g regions.

Sequenced material: tumor tissue, taken from a patient whose treatment was nephrectomy without radiotherapy. The V gene is TRBV7-2, the J gene TRBJ1-6; no reliable D call. The TCR was taken from a woman aged 70 to 79 with renal cell carcinoma. The CDR3 here is CASSLEGLNSPLHF. The CDR3 coding sequence is TGTGCCAGCAGCTTAGAGGGCCTAAATTCACCCCTCCACTTT.